Below, one T cell receptor (beta chain) is given with its context. The study ran its PCR with 60 Vbeta and 13 Jbeta primers. Repertoires were generated with immunoSEQ multiplex PCR, while TCRdb's copy carries only in-frame clones and drops some. The top ten hold more than 8.5% of the sample, which has approximately 84,000 clones, roughly 70% seen once. The source of the sample is a study of cytomegalovirus exposure and HLA in healthy donors. The V gene's germline CDR1 is SGHTA and CDR2 FQGNSA. Trimming removed 4 bases at V and 4 bases at J, with 13 bases between. The CDR3 is made up of 14 amino acids.

The receptor was derived from a man aged 40-49 years in good health and CMV-seropositive. The material sequenced was PBMCs. The genes are TRBV7-2 and TRBJ1-2, with D unresolved. The CDR3 region is CASSSDAVTYGYTF. CDR3 nucleotides: TGTGCCAGCAGCTCAGATGCTGTTACCTATGGCTACACCTTC.